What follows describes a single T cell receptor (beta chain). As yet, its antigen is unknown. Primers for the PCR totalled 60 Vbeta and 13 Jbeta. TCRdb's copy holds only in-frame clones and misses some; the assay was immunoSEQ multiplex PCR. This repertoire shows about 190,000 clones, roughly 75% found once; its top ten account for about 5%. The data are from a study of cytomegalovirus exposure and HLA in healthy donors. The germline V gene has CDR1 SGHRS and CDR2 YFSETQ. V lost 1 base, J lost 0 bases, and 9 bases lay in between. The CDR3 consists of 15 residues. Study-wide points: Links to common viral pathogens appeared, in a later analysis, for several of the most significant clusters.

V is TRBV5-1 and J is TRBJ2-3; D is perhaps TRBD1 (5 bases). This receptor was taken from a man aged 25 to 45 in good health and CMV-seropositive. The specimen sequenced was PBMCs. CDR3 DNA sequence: TGCGCCAGCAGCTTGTGGGGCTCAAGCACAGATACGCAGTATTTT. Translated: CASSLWGSSTDTQYF.